The T cell receptor beta chain under discussion was sequenced for a study of T-cell memory formation after mild COVID-19. Study overall: For the most part, TCR clusters were specific to one donor.

Libraries for TCRalpha and TCRbeta carried sample barcodes and unique molecular identifiers via 5'RACE. Each CDR3 protein is one row after TCRdb ran MiXCR on the 5' RACE reads. Of 400,000 to 450,000 distinct CDR3 sequences in the sample, roughly 18% were seen once. In germline, CDR1 is SGHRS, CDR2 YFSETQ. The V and J ends lost 4 bases and 6 bases, in that order; junction bases with no gene match: 11. CDR3 length: 15 residues. This chain uses TRBV5-1 with TRBJ2-3; 7 bases align to TRBD1. Input material: PBMCs or a T cell subset sorted from them (not recorded which). The source is a man aged 18 to 29 who had mild COVID-19 (a few samples of this study predate the infection). Cell type and time point are not known. The CDR3: CASSPGQSLRDTQYF. For the CDR3, the DNA is TGCGCCAGCAGCCCGGGACAGAGCCTTCGCGATACGCAGTATTTT.